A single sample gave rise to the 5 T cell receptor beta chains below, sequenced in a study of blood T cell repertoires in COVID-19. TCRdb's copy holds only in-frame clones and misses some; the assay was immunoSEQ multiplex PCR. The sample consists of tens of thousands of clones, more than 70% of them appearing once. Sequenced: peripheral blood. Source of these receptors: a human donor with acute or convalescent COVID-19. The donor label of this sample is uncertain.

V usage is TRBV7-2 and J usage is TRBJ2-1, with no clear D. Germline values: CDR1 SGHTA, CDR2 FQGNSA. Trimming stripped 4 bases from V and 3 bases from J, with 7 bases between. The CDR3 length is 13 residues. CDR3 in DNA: TGTGCCAGCAGCTCCACAGTCTACAATGAGCAGTTCTTC. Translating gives CASSSTVYNEQFF.

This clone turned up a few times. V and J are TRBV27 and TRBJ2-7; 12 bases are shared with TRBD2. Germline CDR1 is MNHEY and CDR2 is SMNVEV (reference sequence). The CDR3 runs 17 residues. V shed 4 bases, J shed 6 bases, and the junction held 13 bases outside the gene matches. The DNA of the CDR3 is TGTGCCAGCAGTTCCCTAGTCGGACTAGCGGGGAAGGTCGAGCAGTACTTC. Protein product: CASSSLVGLAGKVEQYF.

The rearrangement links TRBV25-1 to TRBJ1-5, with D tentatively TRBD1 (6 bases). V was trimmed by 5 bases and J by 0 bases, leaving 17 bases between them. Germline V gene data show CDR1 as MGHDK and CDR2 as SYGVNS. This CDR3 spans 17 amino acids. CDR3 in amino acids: CASSPSQGSGSNQPQHF. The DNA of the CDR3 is TGTGCCAGCAGTCCATCACAGGGTTCGGGTAGCAATCAGCCCCAGCATTTT.

The DNA for the CDR3 is TGTGCCAGCAGCTTAGGGCGGGAGACCCAGTACTTC. Translated: CASSLGRETQYF. The chain combines TRBV7-9 with TRBJ2-5; no clear D gene. The CDR3 spans 12 residues. Germline-derived CDR1 and CDR2 are SEHNR and FQNEAQ (reference sequence). V shed 1 base and J shed 5 bases, with 5 bases lying between them.

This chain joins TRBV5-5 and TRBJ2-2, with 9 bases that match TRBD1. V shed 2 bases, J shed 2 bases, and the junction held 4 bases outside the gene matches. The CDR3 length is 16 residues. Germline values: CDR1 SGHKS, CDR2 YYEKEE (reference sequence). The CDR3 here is CASSFGQGINTGELFF. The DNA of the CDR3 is TGTGCCAGCAGCTTCGGACAGGGGATCAACACCGGGGAGCTGTTTTTT. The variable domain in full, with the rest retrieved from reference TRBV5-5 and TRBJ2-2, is DAGVTQSPTHLIKTRGQQVTLRCSPISGHKSVSWYQQVLGQGPQFIFQYYEKEERGRGNFPDRFSARQFPNYSSELNVNALLLGDSALYLCASSFGQGINTGELFFGEGSRLTVL.